Described below is a single T cell receptor (beta chain) sequence and its context. The antigen is unknown. This record belongs to a study of T cell repertoires in cytomegalovirus infection. Study-wide background: Selected CMV epitopes included recently identified HLA-C-restricted ones as well as well-studied HLA-B-restricted ones. CMV infection together with matching HLA type was indicated by public TCR beta signatures.

TCRdb re-called the reads with MiXCR, one entry per CDR3 protein. Here the sample spans hundreds of thousands of distinct CDR3 sequences, roughly 33% being singletons. The CDR3 sequence is 16 residues long. The ends lost 5 bases at V and 2 bases at J; junction bases unmatched: 6. Germline V gene data show CDR1 as LNHDA and CDR2 as SQIVND (reference sequence). Study-wide results and caveats: HLA-C-restricted, CMV-specific TCR beta clonotypes were dominant ex vivo. There were carriers of CMV plus the relevant HLA, and cumulative public TCR beta family frequency identified them.

The input for sequencing was cultured PBMCs, taken from culture after CMV antigen stimulation. The chain combines TRBV19 with TRBJ2-7; 13 bases are a match to TRBD2. This TCR came from a human donor in good health (CMV status not recorded). Some clones in this sample may be carry-over from other donors' samples. This CDR3 is CASSPRTSGRPYEQYF. CDR3 bases: TGTGCCAGTAGTCCGAGGACTAGCGGGAGACCCTACGAGCAGTACTTC. The full variable domain, its missing parts supplied by reference TRBV19 and TRBJ2-7, is DGGITQSPKYLFRKEGQNVTLSCEQNLNHDAMYWYRQDPGQGLRLIYYSQIVNDFQKGDIAEGYSVSREKKESFPLTVTSAQKNPTAFYLCASSPRTSGRPYEQYFGPGTRLTVT.